This T cell receptor beta chain originates from a study of technical replicates of blood from several donors. This clone was counted a few times. This table comes from immunoSEQ multiplex PCR, and its TCRdb copy is limited to in-frame clones, with some not included. The table includes tens of thousands of clones, just under 95% detected once. The germline CDR1 and CDR2 sequences are ENHRY and SYGVKD. The CDR3 has 14 residues. The V and J ends lost 3 bases and 1 base respectively, with 9 bases between them. The sequenced material came from T cells isolated from PBMCs. The chain links TRBV10-3 to TRBJ1-1; D is unclear. The sequence derives from a human donor in good health. DNA of the CDR3: TGTGCCATCAGTGACCATGACACGAACACTGAAGCTTTCTTT. Translation gives CAISDHDTNTEAFF.